A single sample gave rise to the 6 T cell receptor beta chains below, sequenced in a study of cytomegalovirus exposure and HLA in healthy donors. Researchers ran the PCR with 60 Vbeta and 13 Jbeta primers. Profiling relied on immunoSEQ multiplex PCR, and the TCRdb table lists in-frame clones only, not all of them. The data contain just over 150,000 clones, more than 60% of them singletons. Sample: PBMCs. The receptors come from a woman aged 30 to 39 in good health and CMV-seronegative.

This clone was observed a handful of times. The chain couples TRBV6-6 to TRBJ1-1; 7 bases are shared with TRBD1. Germline CDR1 MNHNY, CDR2 SVGAGI (reference sequence). The CDR3 loop spans 13 amino acids. Trimming cost V 0 bases and J 5 bases; bases outside gene matches: 0. The CDR3 DNA reads as TGTGCCAGCAGTTACTCACAGGGGACTGAAGCTTTCTTT. Translation: CASSYSQGTEAFF.

The rearrangement links TRBV5-1 to TRBJ2-7; D perhaps matches TRBD1 (6 bases). V lost 7 bases and J lost 7, with 24 bases in between. CDR1 and CDR2 (germline): SGHRS, YFSETQ. This CDR3 has 15 amino acids. The CDR3 sequence: CASGMLQGPQGEQYF. CDR3 sequence (DNA): TGCGCCAGCGGCATGCTACAGGGACCGCAGGGTGAGCAGTACTTC.

The rearrangement links TRBV9 to TRBJ1-1; D might be TRBD1 (5 bases). There are 13 residues in the CDR3. V shed 3 bases and J shed 6 bases, with 12 bases lying between them. CDR1 and CDR2 from the germline V gene are SGDLS and YYNGEE. The chain's CDR3 is CASSAGGGAEAFF. The CDR3 nucleotides are TGTGCCAGCAGCGCGGGGGGGGGTGCTGAAGCTTTCTTT.

The gene calls are TRBV6-5 and TRBJ2-3, with D maybe TRBD2 (5 bases). Germline values: CDR1 MNHEY, CDR2 SVGAGI. The CDR3 length is 16 residues. Trimming took off 1 base at V and 5 bases at J, with 16 bases between the two ends. The CDR3 DNA is TGTGCCAGCAGTTACTTCGGGGTCGTGGGGAAAGATACGCAGTATTTT. Protein product: CASSYFGVVGKDTQYF.

The J gene is TRBJ2-5, the V gene TRBV27, with 9 bases matching TRBD2. CDR3 length: 15 amino acids. The germline V gene encodes CDR1 MNHEY and CDR2 SMNVEV (reference sequence). V shed 5 bases and J 7 bases; nucleotides not matched to a gene: 11. The CDR3, as DNA: TGTGCCAGCAGTGAAAGCCTAGCGGGGACTGGGACCCAGTACTTC. It yields the protein CASSESLAGTGTQYF.

J is TRBJ2-1 and V is TRBV6-1; 8 nucleotides align to TRBD2. The CDR3 consists of 14 residues. Trimming removed 2 bases from V and 12 bases from J; junction bases left unmatched: 9. The germline gives CDR1 MNHNS, CDR2 SASEGT. The CDR3 bases are TGTGCCAGCAGTGAACCGGGACTAGGGATCCGGCAGTTCTTC. Translated, it gives CASSEPGLGIRQFF.